This TCR beta chain was recovered during a study of spatial heterogeneity in lung cancer. At the level of the study: Alpha-chain sequences were consistently detected in smaller numbers than beta-chain sequences. There were, on average, more than 9.5 raw-read appearances for each unique TCR and UMI combination. General study findings and limits: Higher tumor mutation counts went along with higher counts of expanded intratumoral alpha and beta TCRs. Around 7% of tumor T cells for alpha chains and roughly 12% for beta chains were estimated to be covered.

Time point defined: sample taken at primary tumor resection. Unique molecular identifiers, one per molecule, were present on every TCR cDNA molecule. TCRdb re-derived calls from the 5' RACE reads in MiXCR, one entry per CDR3 protein. Of more than 25,000 distinct CDR3 sequences listed, under 8.5% are singletons. CDR1 and CDR2 from the germline V gene are MNHEY and SVGEGT. Trimming took off 0 bases at V and 2 bases at J, with 1 base between the two ends. The CDR3 runs to 12 residues. This clonotype was picked up many times. What it recognizes is unknown. The chain employs TRBV6-2 or TRBV6-3 and TRBJ1-1; D gene ambiguous. The clonotype originates from a male donor with early-stage non-small cell lung cancer. This specimen was lung tumor tissue, taken at surgery. The CDR3 here is CASSYSNTEAFF. In DNA form, the CDR3 reads TGTGCCAGCAGTTACTCCAACACTGAAGCTTTCTTT.